The clone carrying this T cell receptor beta chain was counted a few times. As yet, its antigen is unknown. Primers for the PCR totalled 60 Vbeta and 13 Jbeta. Assay: immunoSEQ multiplex PCR; the TCRdb copy retains only in-frame clones and omits some. The repertoire holds 100,000 to 150,000 clones, with roughly 82% as singletons. The germline gives CDR1 SQVTM, CDR2 ANQGSEA. Losses at the gene ends were 7 bases for V and 1 base for J; bases not matched to a gene: 3. The CDR3 is made up of 14 amino acids. The source of the sample is a study of cytomegalovirus exposure and HLA in healthy donors. Findings and limits, study-wide: Some V segments, including TRBV6-2 and TRBV6-3, were excluded as indistinguishable. Rarity characterized most TCR sequences, yet some public TCRs appeared in many donors. Reports described diagnosis of cytomegalovirus status by the classifier as highly specific and sensitive.

Source material: PBMCs. The chain joins TRBV29-1 to TRBJ2-2, with 10 bases that match TRBD2. The receptor was isolated from a human donor in good health. CDR3 sequence (DNA): TGCAGCGGCCGGACTAGCGGGAACACCGGGGAGCTGTTTTTT. Its translation: CSGRTSGNTGELFF.